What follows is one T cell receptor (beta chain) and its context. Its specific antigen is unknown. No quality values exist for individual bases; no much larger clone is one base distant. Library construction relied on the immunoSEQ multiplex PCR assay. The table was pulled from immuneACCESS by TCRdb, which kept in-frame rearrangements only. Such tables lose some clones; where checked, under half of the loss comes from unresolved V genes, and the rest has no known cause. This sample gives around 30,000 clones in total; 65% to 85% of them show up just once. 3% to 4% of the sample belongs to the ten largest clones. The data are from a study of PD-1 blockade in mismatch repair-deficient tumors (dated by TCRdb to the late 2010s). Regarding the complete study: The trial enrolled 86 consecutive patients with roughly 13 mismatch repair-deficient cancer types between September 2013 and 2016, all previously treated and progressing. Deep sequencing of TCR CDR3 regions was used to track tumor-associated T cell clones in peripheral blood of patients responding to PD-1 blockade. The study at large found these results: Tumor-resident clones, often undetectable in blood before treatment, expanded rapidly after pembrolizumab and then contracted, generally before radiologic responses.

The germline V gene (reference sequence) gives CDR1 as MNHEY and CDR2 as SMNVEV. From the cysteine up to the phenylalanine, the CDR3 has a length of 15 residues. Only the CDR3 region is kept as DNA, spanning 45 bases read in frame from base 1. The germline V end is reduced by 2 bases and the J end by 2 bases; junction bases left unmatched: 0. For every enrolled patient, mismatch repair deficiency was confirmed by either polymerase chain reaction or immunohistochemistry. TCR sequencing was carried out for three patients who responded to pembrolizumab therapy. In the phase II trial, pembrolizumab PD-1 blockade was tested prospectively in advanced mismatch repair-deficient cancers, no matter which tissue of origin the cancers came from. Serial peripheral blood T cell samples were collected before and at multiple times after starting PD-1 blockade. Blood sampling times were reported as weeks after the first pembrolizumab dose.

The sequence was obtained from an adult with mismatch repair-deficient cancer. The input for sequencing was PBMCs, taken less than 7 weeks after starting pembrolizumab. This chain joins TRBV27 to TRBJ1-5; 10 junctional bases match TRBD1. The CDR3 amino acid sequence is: CASSLGTGGNQPQHF. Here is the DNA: TGTGCCAGCAGTTTAGGGACAGGGGGCAATCAGCCCCAGCATTTT.